The 17 T cell receptor beta chains listed next were all sequenced from one sample in a study of cytomegalovirus exposure and HLA in healthy donors. PCR primers comprised 60 Vbeta and 13 Jbeta primers. The repertoire was sequenced with immunoSEQ multiplex PCR; TCRdb's copy has only in-frame clones and lacks some. The sample lists a few hundred thousand clones, 75% to 90% occurring once. The sequenced material came from PBMCs. The source of these receptors is a woman aged 18-30 years in good health and CMV-seronegative.

V gene TRBV11-2 combines with J gene TRBJ2-1; possibly TRBD2 for D (5 bases). CDR1 is SGHAT, CDR2 FQNNGV, per germline. Trimming stripped 2 bases from V and 4 bases from J, with 15 bases between. The CDR3 covers 16 residues. This CDR3 is CASSLTRAGVYNEQFF. The CDR3 nucleotides read TGTGCCAGCAGCTTAACCAGAGCCGGGGTGTACAATGAGCAGTTCTTC.

The rearrangement links TRBV11-3 to TRBJ2-5, with 8 bases that match TRBD2. The V segment lost 5 bases and the J segment 4 bases; nucleotides outside the gene matches: 9. The germline CDR1 and CDR2 sequences are SGHNT and YENEEA. This CDR3 is 15 amino acids long. The CDR3 reads CASSEQAGVGETQYF. The CDR3 DNA follows: TGTGCCAGCAGCGAGCAAGCGGGGGTAGGAGAGACCCAGTACTTC.

This rearrangement joins TRBV5-1 to TRBJ2-3, with a weak D call TRBD1 (5 bases). Germline-derived CDR1 and CDR2 are SGHRS and YFSETQ. V was pared by 0 bases and J by 8 bases, with 13 bases between. The CDR3 extends over 14 amino acids. Here the CDR3 DNA reads TGCGCCAGCAGCTTGGAGGTGACAGCAACTACGCAGTATTTT. Protein sequence: CASSLEVTATTQYF.

The genes are TRBV19 and TRBJ2-7; weak D call: TRBD2 (5 bases). CDR3 length: 13 residues. Per germline, CDR1 LNHDA and CDR2 SQIVND (reference sequence). The V end lost 3 bases, the J end lost 6 bases, and 12 bases lay between the germline ends. The CDR3 DNA reads TGTGCCAGTAGTATCTCGGGGAGCGCCGAGCAGTACTTC. Translating gives CASSISGSAEQYF. Full variable domain (remainder filled in from reference TRBV19 and TRBJ2-7): DGGITQSPKYLFRKEGQNVTLSCEQNLNHDAMYWYRQDPGQGLRLIYYSQIVNDFQKGDIAEGYSVSREKKESFPLTVTSAQKNPTAFYLCASSISGSAEQYFGPGTRLTVT.

This clone has only one observation. The chain combines TRBV4-1 with TRBJ2-7, with 11 bases matching TRBD2. This CDR3 has 14 amino acids. After removal of 2 bases from V and 4 bases from J, the junction contained 1 base not matched to a gene. CDR1 is MGHRA and CDR2 is YSYEKL in the germline V gene. Here the CDR3 DNA reads TGCGCCAGCAGCCAACTAGCGGGGGGATACGAGCAGTACTTC. Its protein is CASSQLAGGYEQYF.

This clone was detected a few times. The V and J genes are TRBV11-2 and TRBJ1-1; maybe TRBD1 (5 bases). This CDR3 is 14 amino acids long. Germline CDR1 SGHAT, CDR2 FQNNGV. V shed 3 bases and J shed 4 bases, with 12 bases lying between them. DNA of the CDR3: TGTGCCAGCAGCTTCTTGGGGCTTGGCACTGAAGCTTTCTTT. Translated, it gives CASSFLGLGTEAFF.

V and J are TRBV4-1 and TRBJ2-2; 7 bases map to TRBD1. Germline CDR1 and CDR2: MGHRA and YSYEKL. V shed 4 bases, J shed 6 bases, and the junction held 5 bases outside the gene matches. The CDR3 has 14 amino acids. The CDR3 reads CASSLRDSSGELFF. CDR3 in DNA: TGCGCCAGCAGCCTCCGGGACAGTTCCGGGGAGCTGTTTTTT.

Only a few counts were recorded for this clone. The chain employs TRBV6-5 and TRBJ1-1, with unresolved D. Trimming pared 0 bases from V and 5 bases from J, leaving 7 bases between. CDR3 length: 13 amino acids. Germline-derived CDR1 and CDR2 are MNHEY and SVGAGI. The CDR3 region has the DNA TGTGCCAGCAGTTACTCGGCGGGGACTGAAGCTTTCTTT. Amino acids: CASSYSAGTEAFF.

This rearrangement joins TRBV2 to TRBJ2-5, with 8 bases lining up with TRBD1. Germline V lookup: CDR1 SNHLY, CDR2 FYNNEI. J lost 5 bases, V lost 6 bases, and 5 bases had no gene match. The CDR3 runs to 13 residues. CDR3 nucleotides: TGTGCCAGCAGACAGGGGGATTTGGAGACCCAGTACTTC. Protein sequence: CASRQGDLETQYF.

This chain joins TRBV6-4 and TRBJ2-3; D not resolved. Germline loops: CDR1 MRHNA, CDR2 SNTAGT. V lost 10 bases to trimming and J lost 8 bases, with 16 bases between them. The CDR3 loop spans 12 amino acids. The CDR3 loop is CATPKCPGTQYF. The CDR3 bases are TGTGCCACCCCGAAGTGTCCGGGTACGCAGTATTTT.

This clone was found once. The chain employs TRBV6-5 and TRBJ2-7; D is undetermined. The CDR3 extends over 14 amino acids. Germline loops: CDR1 MNHEY, CDR2 SVGAGI. V was trimmed by 1 base and J by 3 bases, leaving 10 bases between them. This chain's CDR3 is CASSYFAMSYEQYF. CDR3 DNA: TGTGCCAGCAGTTACTTCGCCATGAGCTACGAGCAGTACTTC.

The chain is built from TRBV5-4 and TRBJ2-3, with D perhaps matching TRBD1 (5 bases). In germline, CDR1 is SGHNT, CDR2 YYREEE (reference sequence). The CDR3 covers 11 residues. V lost 5 bases and J lost 6, with 7 bases in between. The CDR3 DNA sequence: TGTGCCAGCAGGGGGCTGGATACGCAGTATTTT. Translated, it gives CASRGLDTQYF.

The V call is TRBV6-1, the J call TRBJ2-5; 8 nucleotides match TRBD2. V dropped 2 bases and J dropped 6; count of bases not matched to a gene: 8. The CDR3 contains 15 residues. Germline V lookup: CDR1 MNHNS, CDR2 SASEGT. The CDR3 region is CASSEMGLVLKTQYF. The CDR3, as DNA: TGTGCCAGCAGTGAAATGGGACTAGTTTTAAAGACCCAGTACTTC.

The chain couples TRBV10-1 to TRBJ2-1; 12 bases agree with TRBD2. V lost 6 bases and J lost 1; bases outside the gene matches: 4. CDR3 length equals 16 residues. Germline V gene sequence: CDR1 WNHNN, CDR2 SYGVQD (reference sequence). Written as DNA, the CDR3 is TGCGCCAGCAGCCGGACTAGCGGGGCGTCCTACAATGAGCAGTTCTTC. It specifies CASSRTSGASYNEQFF.

This chain joins TRBV9 and TRBJ1-1, with no clear D. This CDR3 comprises 15 residues. Germline V gene data show CDR1 as SGDLS and CDR2 as YYNGEE. V was pared by 0 bases and J by 0 bases, with 9 bases between. The CDR3 loop is CASSVVGALNTEAFF. The CDR3 DNA reads TGTGCCAGCAGCGTAGTTGGAGCCCTGAACACTGAAGCTTTCTTT.

The CDR3 bases are TGTGCCAGCAGGCGAGCGGGGAGCTCCTACAATGAGCAGTTCTTC. Translation: CASRRAGSSYNEQFF. The chain has TRBV5-4 and TRBJ2-1; 7 positions agree with TRBD2. The germline gives CDR1 SGHNT, CDR2 YYREEE (reference sequence). V trimming: 5 bases; J trimming: 0 bases; junction bases outside the gene matches: 5. The CDR3 is 15 amino acids.

J is TRBJ2-5 and V is TRBV25-1; weak D call: TRBD1 (5 bases). Trimming cost V 1 base and J 5 bases, with 20 bases left between them. The germline V gene has CDR1 MGHDK and CDR2 SYGVNS. The CDR3 runs 17 residues. CDR3 nucleotides: TGTGCCAGCAGTGAATCCCTCGGTCAGGGTTTGGGGGAGACCCAGTACTTC. This codes for CASSESLGQGLGETQYF.